This T cell receptor beta chain was identified in a study of monozygotic twins with inflammatory bowel disease (dated by TCRdb to the late 2010s). Regarding the study in general: In total, around 30 monozygotic twin pairs made up the full study: 19 Danish pairs, all IBD-discordant, plus nine German pairs, of which four were IBD-concordant and five were IBD-discordant. Each individual had, on average, about 151 000 unique TCRalpha sequences and 181 000 unique TCRbeta sequences available for analysis. Disease-associated traits were sought mainly through comparisons between IBD patients and their genetically identical healthy co-twins within discordant pairs.

Reading from cysteine to phenylalanine, the CDR3 counts 14 amino acids. The record lacks a DNA sequence. CDR1 and CDR2 (SGHNT, YYREEE) derive from the germline V gene (reference sequence). General findings and caveats noted by the study authors: Differing immunosuppressive treatments among patients may have added background noise and inter-individual variability to the repertoires. The results gave no support for a single strong signal or clonotype linked to IBD. Concordant and discordant twins showed no difference in repertoire similarity, possibly because of limited statistical power. Distinction between different T cell subtypes could not be achieved in the analysis. Compared with healthy twins, IBD patients shared fewer clonotypes with other individuals, and the difference was most pronounced in patients with signs of disease activity. Measured by the inverse Simpson index, TCRbeta repertoire diversity was lower in IBD patients than in their healthy co-twins.

From each donor, an approximately 2.5 ml peripheral blood sample was collected into PAXgene tubes and kept at -80 degrees C. Total RNA was isolated from whole blood with the PAXgene blood miRNA kit on an automated QIAcube, without T cell sorting. Deep TCRalpha and TCRbeta repertoire profiling with unique molecular barcoding was performed on peripheral blood of monozygotic twin pairs concordant or discordant for inflammatory bowel disease. Smoking habits were recorded for all twin pairs, and individuals were classified as current, former or never smokers. As to this clonotype: The antigen this receptor binds is unknown.

The method was 5' RACE. Preparation of each TCR library used around 3,500 ng of total RNA. cDNA was synthesized with SMARTScribe reverse transcriptase in eight separate reactions per sample. Unique molecular identifiers containing a 6-nucleotide sample barcode were introduced through template switching during cDNA synthesis. TCRalpha and TCRbeta cDNA was amplified in two nested PCRs of 16 and 9 cycles, and bead purification was carried out after each PCR. Before amplification, the cDNA was both treated with uracil DNA-glycosylase and purified with the QIAquick PCR purification kit. The second PCR added Illumina TruSeq-compatible adapters along with sample-specific barcodes. Library quality and concentration were checked on TapeStation and Qubit, and libraries were pooled at around 4.7 ng each. Sequencing of pooled libraries was carried out on an Illumina HiSeq2500 single-index Rapid Run using 2 x 100 bp reads and custom sequencing primers. The study's own analysis went as follows. UMI-based consensus assembly with MiGEC version 1.2.6 was used to correct PCR and sequencing errors. MiXCR version 2.1.1 was used to carry out V(D)J alignment, clonotype assembly and CDR3 extraction. To normalise gene usage, clonotype sharing and MAIT/NKT TCR abundance, the analysis used the top 1000, 10 000 and 20 000 clonotypes per sample. After downsampling to 27 000 UMIs, diversity was calculated as the inverse Simpson index using the vegan R package. Statistical testing used paired Mann-Whitney U tests on the discordant twin pairs and applied Benjamini-Hochberg correction for multiple testing. One entry per CDR3 protein sequence results from the TCRdb reprocessing of the reads, with DNA left out. TCRdb's processing, not the study's, gives the V and J calls here. The table kept for this sample lists some 400,000 distinct CDR3 sequences. About 2.6% of the sample is held by the ten biggest clonotypes.

Sequenced: blood. This clonotype originated in a human donor with ulcerative colitis or Crohn's disease, or a healthy co-twin of an affected twin (not recorded which). The chain joins TRBV5-4 to TRBJ1-6. The CDR3 protein sequence reads: CASSSLTDNSPLHF.